The 23 T cell receptor beta chains below all came from one sample that was sequenced in a study of cytomegalovirus exposure and HLA in healthy donors. Using immunoSEQ multiplex PCR, the repertoire was profiled, and TCRdb retains in-frame clones only, with some absent. The sample consists of 150,000 to 200,000 clones, about 85% of them appearing once. Sequencing input: PBMCs. These receptors all stem from a man aged 18 to 29 in good health and CMV-seropositive.

The V gene is TRBV19, the J gene TRBJ2-7; TRBD1 matches at 9 bases. V lost 6 bases, J lost 6 bases, and 6 bases stayed unmatched. The germline V gene encodes CDR1 LNHDA and CDR2 SQIVND (reference sequence). The CDR3 covers 13 residues. In DNA form, the CDR3 reads TGTGCCAGTAGCGGACAGGGGAACGGCGAGCAGTACTTC. Translation gives CASSGQGNGEQYF. Filled out from reference TRBV19 and TRBJ2-7, the complete variable domain reads DGGITQSPKYLFRKEGQNVTLSCEQNLNHDAMYWYRQDPGQGLRLIYYSQIVNDFQKGDIAEGYSVSREKKESFPLTVTSAQKNPTAFYLCASSGQGNGEQYFGPGTRLTVT.

The CDR3 DNA follows: TGTGCCAGTAGTATACCGGGACAGAACACTGAAGCTTTCTTT. Translated: CASSIPGQNTEAFF. The chain is built from TRBV19 and TRBJ1-1, with D possibly matching TRBD1 (6 bases). Germline V gene data show CDR1 as LNHDA and CDR2 as SQIVND (reference sequence). With 2 bases removed from V and 1 base from J, the gap between germline ends came to 8 bases. The length of the CDR3 is 14 residues.

The gene calls are TRBV28 and TRBJ2-7; a weak D match, TRBD1 (5 bases). V lost 7 bases and J lost 0, with 22 bases in between. The CDR3 consists of 17 residues. Germline V gene lookup returns CDR1 MDHEN and CDR2 SYDVKM. The CDR3 region has the DNA TGTGCCAGCATCCAAAGGGGAAAACTCCTGAGCTCCTACGAGCAGTACTTC. The encoded protein is CASIQRGKLLSSYEQYF.

V usage is TRBV2 and J usage is TRBJ1-2; 11 bases are a match to TRBD1. V lost 4 bases to trimming and J lost 8 bases; unmatched junction nucleotides: 6. Germline CDR1 and CDR2: SNHLY and FYNNEI. The CDR3 extends over 14 amino acids. The CDR3 spells CASSVGTGGGGYTF. The DNA for the CDR3 is TGTGCCAGCAGTGTCGGGACAGGGGGTGGAGGCTACACCTTC.

This clone was seen only once. This sequence joins TRBV10-1 and TRBJ2-1; 9 positions agree with TRBD2. The CDR3 sequence is 16 residues long. V gave up 2 bases and J gave up 4 bases; unmatched junction bases: 6. The germline CDR1 and CDR2 sequences are WNHNN and SYGVQD (reference sequence). The CDR3 nucleotides are TGCGCCAGCAGTGAGAACCGGCTAGCGGGGTACAATGAGCAGTTCTTC. Translated, it gives CASSENRLAGYNEQFF.

This chain joins TRBV5-1 and TRBJ2-7; D possibly corresponds to TRBD1 (6 bases). The CDR3 is made up of 15 amino acids. Germline V gene lookup returns CDR1 SGHRS and CDR2 YFSETQ. Trimming took 7 bases from V and 5 from J, leaving 22 bases between them. The CDR3 reads CASGPGQPVFDEQYF. CDR3 nucleotide sequence: TGCGCCAGCGGCCCGGGACAACCAGTCTTCGACGAGCAGTACTTC.

The chain recombines TRBV6-1 with TRBJ1-5; 9 bases map to TRBD1. The V gene end was trimmed by 5 bases and the J gene end by 4 bases; junction bases not matched to a gene: 6. Per germline, CDR1 MNHNS and CDR2 SASEGT. The CDR3 has 15 amino acids. The DNA of the CDR3 is TGTGCCAGCAGTAGGGGACAGGGTAGAAATCAGCCCCAGCATTTT. As protein: CASSRGQGRNQPQHF.

The table lists this clone with a count of one. The chain has TRBV4-2 and TRBJ1-4; D might be TRBD1 (6 bases). The germline gives CDR1 LGHNA, CDR2 YNFKEQ. The CDR3 sequence is 15 residues long. V lost 0 bases and J 1 base, leaving 6 bases between the germline ends. The CDR3 sequence is CASSQEGGTNEKLFF. The CDR3 DNA reads TGTGCCAGCAGCCAAGAAGGGGGAACTAATGAAAAACTGTTTTTT.

The V gene is TRBV29-1, the J gene TRBJ2-7; D is uncertain. V lost 6 bases and J lost 2, with 14 bases in between. Germline V gene sequence: CDR1 SQVTM, CDR2 ANQGSEA. CDR3 size: 13 residues. CDR3 nucleotide sequence: TGCAGCGTGCCGGGTTACGGAGCCTACGAGCAGTACTTC. This codes for CSVPGYGAYEQYF.

This chain uses TRBV28 with TRBJ2-3; 7 nucleotides align to TRBD2. Per the germline V gene, CDR1 is MDHEN and CDR2 is SYDVKM. The CDR3 has 15 residues. With V trimmed by 1 base and J by 4 bases, 5 bases remained unmatched. Here the CDR3 reads CASSLLGEGSDTQYF. The CDR3 DNA sequence: TGTGCCAGCAGTTTATTAGGGGAGGGGTCAGATACGCAGTATTTT.

The rearrangement joins TRBV30 to TRBJ2-6; perhaps TRBD1 as D (6 bases). Germline assignment: CDR1 GTSNPN and CDR2 SVGIG (reference sequence). The CDR3 extends over 19 amino acids. V was cut by 3 bases and J by 0 bases, with 21 bases left in between. CDR3 DNA sequence: TGTGCCTGGAGAAGAGGGGGAACTTGGCAAGACTCTGGGGCCAACGTCCTGACTTTC. It translates to CAWRRGGTWQDSGANVLTF.

The chain uses TRBV6-1 and TRBJ1-1; D gene ambiguous. The germline CDR1 and CDR2 sequences are MNHNS and SASEGT. Between the trimmed V and J ends, which lost 6 bases and 3 bases, there was a span of 5 bases. The CDR3 is made up of 11 amino acids. The CDR3 protein is CASRRDTEAFF. CDR3 DNA sequence: TGTGCCAGCAGACGGGACACTGAAGCTTTCTTT.

The chain carries TRBV28 and TRBJ1-5, with D perhaps TRBD1 (6 bases). The V end was cut by 4 bases, the J end by 7 bases, with 14 bases between. From germline, CDR1 is MDHEN and CDR2 SYDVKM. The CDR3 is 14 amino acids. Written as DNA, the CDR3 is TGTGCCAGCAGTTATGCAGGGGCCCGACAGCCCCAGCATTTT. This sequence encodes CASSYAGARQPQHF.

This clone came up a few times. The V gene is TRBV6-5, the J gene TRBJ1-2, with TRBD1 matching over 8 bases. V was pared by 6 bases and J by 6 bases, with 3 bases of the junction left unmatched. The CDR3 sequence is 12 residues long. CDR1 MNHEY and CDR2 SVGAGI come from the germline V gene. As DNA, the CDR3 is TGTGCCAGCAGCCCCAGGGGGCATGGCTACACCTTC. This encodes CASSPRGHGYTF.

This sequence joins TRBV19 and TRBJ2-5, with TRBD1 identical over 7 bases. The germline V gene encodes CDR1 LNHDA and CDR2 SQIVND (reference sequence). Germline trimming cut 3 bases from V and 5 bases from J; bases unmatched to any gene: 15. The CDR3 length is 17 residues. CDR3 DNA sequence: TGTGCCAGTAGTATGTCCCCTACCAGGGGGTTGGGGGAGACCCAGTACTTC. Translating gives CASSMSPTRGLGETQYF.

The chain has TRBV28 and TRBJ2-7; D is perhaps TRBD2 (6 bases). Trimming took 5 bases from V and 4 from J, leaving 21 bases between them. The length of the CDR3 is 16 residues. The V gene's germline CDR1 is MDHEN and CDR2 SYDVKM. The CDR3: CASSISAGPGPYEQYF. As DNA, the CDR3 is TGTGCCAGCAGTATTTCTGCGGGGCCGGGGCCATACGAGCAGTACTTC.

V usage is TRBV29-1 and J usage is TRBJ1-1; no definite D call. Trimming shortened V by 7 bases and J by 6 bases, and 9 bases separated the two germline ends. Looked up from germline, CDR1 is SQVTM and CDR2 is ANQGSEA. CDR3 length: 10 residues. CDR3 nucleotide sequence: TGCAGCGGAGGTGAGCCTGAAGCTTTCTTT. Residues: CSGGEPEAFF.

Here the CDR3 DNA reads TGTGCCAGCAGCTTATTGGAGCTAGCGGGAGGGTCCTTGGACCGCACCGGGGAGCTGTTTTTT. This codes for CASSLLELAGGSLDRTGELFF. The gene calls are TRBV13 and TRBJ2-2, with TRBD2 identical over 12 bases. The ends lost 2 bases at V and 4 bases at J; junction bases unmatched: 17. This CDR3 spans 21 amino acids. Germline CDR1 is PRHDT and CDR2 is FYEKMQ (reference sequence).

CDR3 region: CASSILIAGEQFF. The CDR3 DNA reads TGTGCCAGTAGTATCCTAATAGCGGGGGAGCAGTTCTTC. V usage is TRBV19 and J usage is TRBJ2-1; 8 bases map to TRBD2. Germline-derived CDR1 and CDR2 are LNHDA and SQIVND (reference sequence). The ends lost 3 bases at V and 10 bases at J; junction bases unmatched: 5. The length of the CDR3 is 13 residues.

The V and J genes are TRBV28 and TRBJ1-5, with D possibly being TRBD1 (6 bases). In germline, CDR1 is MDHEN, CDR2 SYDVKM. The CDR3 has 17 amino acids. Trimming took 6 bases from V and 0 from J, leaving 18 bases between them. CDR3 loop: CASRTSGGGYSNQPQHF. Here the CDR3 DNA reads TGTGCCAGCAGGACGTCGGGGGGGGGCTATAGCAATCAGCCCCAGCATTTT.

CDR3 in DNA: TGCGCCAGCAGCCTAACGCAGGGTGCGGCTAACTATGGCTACACCTTC. Its translation is CASSLTQGAANYGYTF. This chain joins TRBV4-1 and TRBJ1-2, with D perhaps TRBD1 (5 bases). This CDR3 region has 16 residues. With 4 bases removed from V and 0 bases from J, the gap between germline ends came to 15 bases. Germline V gene sequence: CDR1 MGHRA, CDR2 YSYEKL.

The genes are TRBV2 and TRBJ2-1; 11 bases are shared with TRBD2. V was pared by 6 bases and J by 12 bases, with 16 bases of the junction left unmatched. This CDR3 spans 16 amino acids. CDR1 SNHLY and CDR2 FYNNEI come from the germline V gene. CDR3 bases: TGTGCCAGCAGCTTAGGGACCGGGACTAGCGGTCTCGGGCAGTTCTTC. It specifies CASSLGTGTSGLGQFF. Full variable domain (missing parts from reference TRBV2 and TRBJ2-1): EPEVTQTPSHQVTQMGQEVILRCVPISNHLYFYWYRQILGQKVEFLVSFYNNEISEKSEIFDDQFSVERPDGSNFTLKIRSTKLEDSAMYFCASSLGTGTSGLGQFFGPGTRLTVL.

The chain joins TRBV5-4 to TRBJ1-3; 8 bases map to TRBD1. V trimming: 4 bases; J trimming: 4 bases; junction bases outside the gene matches: 4. The germline V gene encodes CDR1 SGHNT and CDR2 YYREEE (reference sequence). The CDR3 sequence is 14 residues long. As DNA, the CDR3 is TGTGCCAGCAGCCCCGGACAGGGAGGAAACACCATATATTTT. This encodes CASSPGQGGNTIYF.